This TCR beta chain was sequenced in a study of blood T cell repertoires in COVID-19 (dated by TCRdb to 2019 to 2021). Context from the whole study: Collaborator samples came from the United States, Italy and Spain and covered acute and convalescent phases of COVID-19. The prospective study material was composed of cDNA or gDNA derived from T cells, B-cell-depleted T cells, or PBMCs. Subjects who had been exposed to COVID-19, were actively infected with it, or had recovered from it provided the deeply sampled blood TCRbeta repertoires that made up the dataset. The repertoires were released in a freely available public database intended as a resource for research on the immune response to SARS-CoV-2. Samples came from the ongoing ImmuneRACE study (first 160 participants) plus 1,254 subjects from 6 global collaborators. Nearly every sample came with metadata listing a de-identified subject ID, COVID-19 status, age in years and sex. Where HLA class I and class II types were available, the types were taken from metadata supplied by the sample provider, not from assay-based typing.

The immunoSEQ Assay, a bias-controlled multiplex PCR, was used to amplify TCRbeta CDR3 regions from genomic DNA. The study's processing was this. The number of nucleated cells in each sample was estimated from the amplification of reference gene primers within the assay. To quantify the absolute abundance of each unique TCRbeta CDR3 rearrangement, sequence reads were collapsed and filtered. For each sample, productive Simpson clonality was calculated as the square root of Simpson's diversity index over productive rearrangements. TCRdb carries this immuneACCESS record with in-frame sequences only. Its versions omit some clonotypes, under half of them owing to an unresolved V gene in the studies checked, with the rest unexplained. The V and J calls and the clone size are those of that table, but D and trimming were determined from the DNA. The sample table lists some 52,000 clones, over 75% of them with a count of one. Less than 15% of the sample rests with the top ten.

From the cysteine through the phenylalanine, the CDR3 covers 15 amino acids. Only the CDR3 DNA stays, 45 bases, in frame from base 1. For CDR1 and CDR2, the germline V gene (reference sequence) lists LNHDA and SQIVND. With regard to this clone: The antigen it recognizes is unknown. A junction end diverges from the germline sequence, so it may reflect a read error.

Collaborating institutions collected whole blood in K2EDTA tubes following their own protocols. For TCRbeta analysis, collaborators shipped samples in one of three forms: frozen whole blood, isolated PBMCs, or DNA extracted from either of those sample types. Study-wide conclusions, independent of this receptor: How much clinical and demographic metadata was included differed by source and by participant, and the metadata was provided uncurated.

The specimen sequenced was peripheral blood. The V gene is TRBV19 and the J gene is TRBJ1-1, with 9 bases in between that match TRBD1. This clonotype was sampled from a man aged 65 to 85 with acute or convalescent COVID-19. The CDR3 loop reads CASSLEQGARTEAFF. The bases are TGTGCCAGTAGTTTAGAACAGGGGGCAAGGACTGAAGCTTTCTTT.